This T cell receptor beta chain was identified in a study of human T cells and chemical hapten exposure (TCRdb year 2021). With respect to the entire study: For sensitization, 2% DPC in acetone was applied to an approximately 2 cm by approximately 2 cm area of upper inner arm skin. Throughout the roughly 25-week study period, patients were also given weekly therapeutic DPC doses on the scalp. Blood for TCR sequencing was provided by twenty-nine alopecia patients at one to four time points (pre-sensitization, 2, 6 and 24 weeks). The study tracked peripheral blood TCR repertoire changes in vivo during primary and secondary sensitization to the hapten diphenylcyclopropenone (DPC) in alopecia patients. The mostly female patient cohort included alopecia areata with under or over 50% scalp involvement, alopecia totalis and alopecia universalis. Blood samples were taken from patients before sensitization (week 0) and then at 2, 6 and about 24 weeks after DPC sensitization. Patch testing on the upper back used Finn chambers containing 0.01% DPC, with scoring done after 6 days according to International Contact Dermatitis Research Group standards. Libraries were pooled for sequencing, and per-sample TCR yields varied mainly because of small differences in library volumes within the pool. Study-wide findings and limitations: Repeated subsampling changed both the strength of the expansion versus patch-test correlation and the threshold at which the correlation became significant. Compared with pre-sensitization or healthy control sets, expanded TCRs formed significantly more large CDR3 similarity clusters, which is consistent with antigen-driven responses. DPC sensitization did not change how many TCRs were above 1 in 1000 frequency, and no evidence was found of alterations in global repertoire structure. The number of PT1 expanded TCRs positively correlated with patch test score, significant at thresholds 8, 16 and 32 but not 4. All patients had alopecia, a presumed autoimmune disease, so their immune response might differ from that of healthy individuals.

This clonotype has only a few counts. This clone's antigen is unknown. Base qualities are not provided; no much larger clone lies one nucleotide away. The time point label corresponds to: patch test 1, 2 weeks after DPC sensitization. The intended sense of this specimen's treatment or condition label: therapeutic diphenylcyclopropenone sensitization with weekly scalp DPC. At every patch-test visit, the blood draw took place before the patch test was put on. Patients were considered eligible if aged 18 to 70, diagnosed with alopecia and deemed suitable for DPC therapy, and patients were excluded if pregnant. Total RNA was extracted from unfractionated whole blood collected in Tempus Blood RNA tubes. Libraries were made using RACE. The data were produced on a NextSeq 500. During library preparation, unique molecular identifiers were attached to individual cDNA molecules so that TCRs could be counted in a quantitative, reproducible way. Both TCR alpha and TCR beta chains were sequenced from each blood RNA sample. In the original analysis: A median of around 100,000 TCRs per sample was observed, with a range of roughly 23,224 to 750,000. The Decombinator software suite was used to annotate V, J and CDR3 in the TCR reads. For PS versus PT1 abundance plots, all samples were subsampled to the same number of TCRs (28,000). Expanded TCRs were defined as absent before sensitization and observed at least eight times at the 2-week time point. TCRdb trimmed the raw reads at Q25, called clones with MiXCR and kept productive beta chains. Each entry is one CDR3 protein sequence, shown with its most common DNA and genes. The authors' filters were not applied to this entry. The sample profile shows 65,000 to 85,000 distinct CDR3 sequences; 12% of them were found once. The leading ten clones occupy roughly 3.6% of the sample.

The CDR1 and CDR2 encoded by the germline V gene (reference sequence) are LNHNV and YYDKDF. V is reduced by 0 bases and J by 4 bases, leaving a spacing of 9 bases between them. Its CDR3 holds 15 amino acids, cysteine through phenylalanine. The read is trimmed to its CDR3 DNA, 45 bases read in frame from base 1. This sequence originates from a woman in her sixties with alopecia areata. Some clones in this sample may be carry-over from other donors' samples. The chain employs TRBV15 and TRBJ1-4, with an unclear D gene assignment. This specimen was whole blood, taken in connection with sensitization to the hapten diphenylcyclopropenone (DPC). CDR3 sequence: CATSRDRHRNEKLFF. Here is the DNA: TGTGCCACCAGCAGAGATCGCCACCGTAATGAAAAACTGTTTTTT.